Each of the 11 T cell receptor beta chains below was sequenced from the same sample in a study of blood T cell repertoires in COVID-19. TCRdb's copy holds only in-frame clones and misses some; the assay was immunoSEQ multiplex PCR. In the table there are 45,000 or so clones, about 88% of which are singletons. The specimen was peripheral blood. The receptors here all came from a human donor in a cohort sampled during active COVID-19.

The chain has TRBV3-1 (or the pseudogene TRBV3-2) and TRBJ2-1; 7 bases match TRBD2. The germline CDR1 and CDR2 sequences are LGHDT and YNNKEL (reference sequence). J lost 2 bases, V lost 4 bases, and 17 bases had no gene match. The CDR3 spans 19 residues. CDR3 nucleotides: TGTGCCAGCAGCCTAAGAATAGGTGGCGGGGGAGGTACCTACAATGAGCAGTTCTTC. Amino acids: CASSLRIGGGGGTYNEQFF.

This chain joins TRBV19 and TRBJ2-3; 8 bases line up with TRBD2. Germline CDR1 reads LNHDA; CDR2 reads SQIVND (reference sequence). The CDR3 length is 15 residues. V shed 5 bases, J shed 5 bases, and the junction held 9 bases outside the gene matches. As DNA, the CDR3 is TGTGCCAGTAGTCTCGGGGGGGCCGGAGGAGATACGCAGTATTTT. This codes for CASSLGGAGGDTQYF.

The chain is built from TRBV5-1 and TRBJ2-5, with a possible D match to TRBD2 (6 bases). Trimming removed 0 bases from V and 1 base from J, with 10 bases in between. Per the germline V gene, CDR1 is SGHRS and CDR2 is YFSETQ. There are 15 residues in the CDR3. CDR3 sequence reads: CASSLERGTQETQYF. Here the CDR3 DNA reads TGCGCCAGCAGCTTGGAACGGGGGACCCAAGAGACCCAGTACTTC.

The table lists this clone with a few counts. The chain recombines TRBV5-5 with TRBJ1-2; 7 bases match TRBD1. V was pared by 1 base and J by 6 bases, with 9 bases of the junction left unmatched. Germline V gene data show CDR1 as SGHKS and CDR2 as YYEKEE (reference sequence). This CDR3 is built from 15 residues. The DNA of the CDR3 is TGTGCCAGCAGCTTGATGATGACAGGGCTAGATGGCTACACCTTC. This translates into CASSLMMTGLDGYTF. The variable domain in full, completed from reference TRBV5-5 and TRBJ1-2, reads DAGVTQSPTHLIKTRGQQVTLRCSPISGHKSVSWYQQVLGQGPQFIFQYYEKEERGRGNFPDRFSARQFPNYSSELNVNALLLGDSALYLCASSLMMTGLDGYTFGSGTRLTVV.

This chain connects TRBV18 to TRBJ1-2; 7 positions match TRBD1. The ends lost 3 bases at V and 7 bases at J; junction bases unmatched: 11. This CDR3 is built from 15 residues. Per the germline V gene, CDR1 is KGHSH and CDR2 is LQKENI. This CDR3 is CASSPPSTGKIGYTF. In nucleotides, the CDR3 is TGTGCCAGCTCACCTCCATCGACAGGGAAGATTGGCTACACCTTC. Looking up the rest from reference TRBV18 and TRBJ1-2 gives the full variable domain: NAGVMQNPRHLVRRRGQEARLRCSPMKGHSHVYWYRQLPEEGLKFMVYLQKENIIDESGMPKERFSAEFPKEGPSILRIQQVVRGDSAAYFCASSPPSTGKIGYTFGSGTRLTVV.

This clone turned up a few times. The genes are TRBV6-5 and TRBJ2-2; D gene unclear. CDR1 and CDR2 from the germline V gene are MNHEY and SVGAGI. V shed 4 bases and J shed 7 bases, with 4 bases lying between them. There are 11 residues in the CDR3. CDR3 protein: CASSLYGELFF. In nucleotides, the CDR3 is TGTGCCAGCAGTTTGTACGGGGAGCTGTTTTTT.

V and J are TRBV5-1 and TRBJ2-3; 7 nucleotides align to TRBD1. CDR3 length equals 14 residues. The germline V gene has CDR1 SGHRS and CDR2 YFSETQ. With 4 bases clipped from V and 2 bases from J, the junction kept 4 bases outside the gene matches. The CDR3 DNA sequence: TGCGCCAGCAGCGAGGGACAGATCACAGATACGCAGTATTTT. It yields the protein CASSEGQITDTQYF.

DNA for the CDR3: TGTGCCGCGCAGGGTCGGCAGGGGAGTTGGTTAGGAGCTTTCTTT. Its translation: CAAQGRQGSWLGAFF. This rearrangement joins TRBV6-6 to TRBJ1-1, with D tentatively TRBD1 (6 bases). Trimming pared 11 bases from V and 10 bases from J, leaving 29 bases between. The CDR3 contains 15 residues. Germline V gives CDR1 MNHNY, CDR2 SVGAGI (reference sequence).

This chain connects TRBV7-2 to TRBJ2-3; D unclear. Germline CDR1 reads SGHTA; CDR2 reads FQGNSA. Trimming cost V 1 base and J 1 base, with 6 bases left between them. This CDR3 comprises 14 residues. The CDR3 sequence: CASSLDRGTDTQYF. In DNA, the CDR3 is TGTGCCAGCAGCTTAGACCGGGGCACAGATACGCAGTATTTT.

The rearrangement joins TRBV2 to TRBJ2-7; possibly TRBD1 for D (6 bases). V shed 6 bases and J shed 2 bases, with 11 bases lying between them. Germline assignment: CDR1 SNHLY and CDR2 FYNNEI. This CDR3 has 13 residues. The CDR3 here is CASRFGQTYEQYF. The CDR3, as DNA: TGTGCCAGCAGATTTGGACAGACCTACGAGCAGTACTTC.

The sample holds a few counts of this clone. The chain uses TRBV6-2 or TRBV6-3 and TRBJ1-5; D gene ambiguous. The CDR3 runs to 15 residues. V was shortened by 2 bases and J by 10 bases, with 18 bases between the two germline ends. Germline CDR1 is MNHEY and CDR2 is SVGEGT. Here the CDR3 DNA reads TGTGCCAGCAGTTACCTACGGGAGGGAGTAGGACCCCAGCATTTT. It translates to CASSYLREGVGPQHF.